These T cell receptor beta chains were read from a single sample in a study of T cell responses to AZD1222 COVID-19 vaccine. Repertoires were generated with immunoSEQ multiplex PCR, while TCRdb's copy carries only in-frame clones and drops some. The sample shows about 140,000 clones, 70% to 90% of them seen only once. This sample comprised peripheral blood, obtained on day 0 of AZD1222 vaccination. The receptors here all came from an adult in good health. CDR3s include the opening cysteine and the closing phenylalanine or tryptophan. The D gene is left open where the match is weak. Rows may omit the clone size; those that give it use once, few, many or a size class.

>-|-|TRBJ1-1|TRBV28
CASSPRGDSNTEAFF
TGTGCCAGCTCCCCCCGGGGCGACTCGAACACTGAAGCTTTCTTT
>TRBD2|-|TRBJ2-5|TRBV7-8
CASSLPRGGGYQETQYF
TGTGCCAGCAGCTTACCAAGGGGCGGGGGGTACCAAGAGACCCAGTACTTC
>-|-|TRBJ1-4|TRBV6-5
CASSYSRGLSIEKLFF
TGTGCCAGCAGTTACTCGAGGGGTCTTTCGATCGAAAAACTGTTTTTT
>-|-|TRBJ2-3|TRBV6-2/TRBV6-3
CASSPERRTDTQYF
TGTGCCAGCAGTCCAGAAAGACGCACAGATACGCAGTATTTT
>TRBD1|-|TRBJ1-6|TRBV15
CATSRDNRDRSFPLHF
TGTGCCACCAGCAGAGACAACCGGGACAGGAGTTTCCCCCTCCACTTT
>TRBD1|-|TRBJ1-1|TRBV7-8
CASSLRPGQGLNTEAFF
TGTGCCAGCAGCCTAAGACCGGGACAGGGGTTGAACACTGAAGCTTTCTTT
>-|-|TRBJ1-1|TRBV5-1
CASSRRDPKEPEAFF
TGCGCCAGCAGCCGCCGGGACCCCAAGGAACCTGAAGCTTTCTTT
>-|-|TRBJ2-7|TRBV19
CASSFKLGAYEQYF
TGTGCCTCAAGTTTTAAACTAGGAGCCTACGAGCAGTACTTC
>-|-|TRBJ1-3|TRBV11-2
CASSSLRGFDGNTIYF
TGTGCCAGCAGCTCCCTGCGGGGGTTCGATGGAAACACCATATATTTT
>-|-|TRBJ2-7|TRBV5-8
CASIVGGGRYEQYF
TGTGCCAGCATTGTGGGGGGGGGCCGATACGAGCAGTACTTC
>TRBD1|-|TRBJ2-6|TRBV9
CASSVDRSPVSGANVLTF
TGTGCCAGCAGCGTGGACAGGTCGCCAGTCTCTGGGGCCAACGTCCTGACTTTC
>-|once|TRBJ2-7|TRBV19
CASTEGGASGQSYEQYF
TGTGCCAGTACCGAGGGGGGCGCTAGCGGCCAATCCTACGAGCAGTACTTC
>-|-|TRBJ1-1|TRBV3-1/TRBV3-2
CASSQDREKWSNTEAFF
TGTGCCAGCAGCCAAGACAGGGAGAAGTGGTCGAACACTGAAGCTTTCTTT
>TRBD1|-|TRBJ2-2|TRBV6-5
CASSLTGGTGELFF
TGTGCCAGCAGTCTGACAGGGGGCACCGGGGAGCTGTTTTTT
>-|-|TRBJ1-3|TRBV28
CASSLAGNTIYF
TGTGCCAGCAGCCTAGCTGGAAACACCATATATTTT
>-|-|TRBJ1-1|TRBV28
CASSLLDTGTEAFF
TGTGCCAGCAGTTTACTGGACACAGGGACTGAAGCTTTCTTT
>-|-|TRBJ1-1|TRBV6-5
CAIERGVGTEAFF
TGTGCCATCGAGAGAGGGGTGGGCACTGAAGCTTTCTTT
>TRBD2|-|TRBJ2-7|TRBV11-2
CASSLDPASGEQYF
TGTGCCAGCAGCTTAGATCCCGCTAGCGGCGAGCAGTACTTC
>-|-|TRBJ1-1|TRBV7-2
CASSPQLAGNTEAFF
TGTGCCAGCAGCCCCCAATTGGCGGGGAACACTGAAGCTTTCTTT
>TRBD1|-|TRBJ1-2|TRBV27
CASSFGTGNYGYTF
TGTGCCAGCAGTTTCGGGACAGGAAACTATGGCTACACCTTC
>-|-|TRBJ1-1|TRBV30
CAWRGLAETEAFF
TGTGCCTGGAGAGGGTTGGCTGAGACTGAAGCTTTCTTT
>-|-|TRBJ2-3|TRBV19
CASSIGAGIRTDTQYF
TGTGCCAGTAGTATAGGTGCGGGGATCAGGACAGATACGCAGTATTTT
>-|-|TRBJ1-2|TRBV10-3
CATGTRVYGYTF
TGTGCCACCGGGACAAGGGTCTATGGCTACACCTTC
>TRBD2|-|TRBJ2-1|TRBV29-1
CSVEVTGGPYNEQFF
TGCAGCGTTGAAGTAACGGGGGGGCCCTACAATGAGCAGTTCTTC
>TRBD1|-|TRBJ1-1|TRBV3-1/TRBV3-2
CASYGQGRDTEAFF
TGTGCCAGCTATGGACAGGGGAGGGACACTGAAGCTTTCTTT
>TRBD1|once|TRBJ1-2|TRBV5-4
CASSSRTGRRYGYTF
TGTGCCAGCAGCTCGCGGACAGGGCGGCGCTATGGCTACACCTTC
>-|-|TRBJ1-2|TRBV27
CASSLDAANYGYTF
TGTGCCAGCAGTTTAGATGCCGCTAACTATGGCTACACCTTC
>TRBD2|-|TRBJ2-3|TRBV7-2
CASSPQELAGTTDTQYF
TGTGCCAGCAGCCCCCAGGAACTAGCGGGAACCACAGATACGCAGTATTTT
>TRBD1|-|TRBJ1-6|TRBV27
CASSLGQDGRSRYNSPLHF
TGTGCCAGCAGTTTAGGACAGGACGGGAGAAGTCGGTATAATTCACCCCTCCACTTT
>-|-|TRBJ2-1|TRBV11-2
CASSLSMGGGSYNEQFF
TGTGCCAGCAGCTTGAGTATGGGAGGAGGATCCTACAATGAGCAGTTCTTC
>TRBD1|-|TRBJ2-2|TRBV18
CASSPSLTGPTGELFF
TGTGCCAGCTCCCCCAGCTTGACAGGGCCCACCGGGGAGCTGTTTTTT
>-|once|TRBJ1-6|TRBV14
CASRDALIPSSPLHF
TGTGCCAGCAGGGATGCCTTGATACCCTCCTCACCCCTCCACTTT
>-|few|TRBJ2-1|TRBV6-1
CASSEGMEYNEQFF
TGTGCCAGCAGTGAAGGGATGGAATACAATGAGCAGTTCTTC